The 30 T cell receptor beta chains below were found in one sample sequenced in a study of beta chain features in type 1 diabetes (dated by TCRdb to 2016 to 2019). These receptors have no identified antigens. Overall study results and their limits: Type 1 diabetes patients showed a moderate but significant shortening of TCRB CDR3 length in all four CD4+ subsets.

The library was produced with the immunoSEQ multiplex PCR assay. The entire amount of isolated RNA was reverse transcribed using the High Capacity cDNA Reverse Transcription Kit, so the sequenced TCRB transcripts were expressed ones. TCRdb mirrors the immuneACCESS table, restricted to in-frame sequences. Some clones are absent from its copies; in checked studies, under half trace to an unresolved V gene, and the reason for the others is unknown. The sample records about 30,000 clones, 45% to 65% of which are singletons. Together, the top ten hold approximately 1.5% of the sample. Sequenced: Tregs from blood. The sample's cell subset or site label, in plain terms: regulatory CD4+ T cells. These receptors were collected from a woman aged 18-29 years with type 1 diabetes.

The chain recombines TRBV5-1 with TRBJ1-3; 7 positions agree with TRBD1. V lost 2 bases to trimming and J lost 2 bases; unmatched junction nucleotides: 7. In germline, CDR1 is SGHRS, CDR2 YFSETQ. The CDR3 extends over 16 amino acids. CDR3 loop: CASSLGGGKTGNTIYF. DNA of the CDR3: TGCGCCAGCAGCTTAGGAGGGGGCAAGACTGGAAACACCATATATTTT.

Within the sample, this clone is medium-sized (0.01 to 0.1%). The V gene is TRBV18, the J gene TRBJ2-4, with D tentatively TRBD1 (5 bases). The CDR3 is 15 amino acids. V shed 0 bases and J shed 3 bases, with 9 bases lying between them. CDR1 is KGHSH and CDR2 is LQKENI in the germline V gene. The CDR3 sequence: CASSPPSQGKNIQYF. CDR3 bases: TGTGCCAGCTCACCACCGTCCCAGGGCAAAAACATTCAGTACTTC.

The chain recombines TRBV25-1 with TRBJ2-3, with TRBD2 matching over 7 bases. The V segment lost 6 bases and the J segment 0 bases; nucleotides outside the gene matches: 6. The CDR3 totals 15 residues. Germline CDR1 reads MGHDK; CDR2 reads SYGVNS. The CDR3 DNA is TGTGCCAGCAGCCACGGGAGGAGGAGCACAGATACGCAGTATTTT. Translating it yields CASSHGRRSTDTQYF.

CDR3 protein: CASSPRLAGGPIGQFF. The CDR3 nucleotides read TGTGCCAGCAGCCCCAGACTAGCGGGAGGGCCAATCGGGCAGTTCTTC. The rearrangement joins TRBV7-2 to TRBJ2-1; TRBD2 matches at 14 bases. Germline V gene data show CDR1 as SGHTA and CDR2 as FQGNSA. Trimming removed 5 bases from V and 12 bases from J; junction bases left unmatched: 12. The CDR3 has 16 residues.

The V call is TRBV7-2, the J call TRBJ2-1; the match to TRBD2 covers 7 bases. This CDR3 has 15 amino acids. Germline V CDR1 and CDR2: SGHTA, FQGNSA. V shed 0 bases, J shed 2 bases, and the junction held 1 base outside the gene matches. The CDR3 DNA reads TGTGCCAGCAGCTTAGCGGGAGGGCCCTACAATGAGCAGTTCTTC. As protein: CASSLAGGPYNEQFF.

This chain connects TRBV28 to TRBJ1-5; TRBD1 agrees at 9 bases. CDR3 length: 16 residues. After removal of 6 bases from V and 4 bases from J, the junction contained 10 bases not matched to a gene. From germline, CDR1 is MDHEN and CDR2 SYDVKM. The CDR3 region has the DNA TGTGCCAGCAGCCCCAGGACAGGGGCTTCGAATCAGCCCCAGCATTTT. Translated: CASSPRTGASNQPQHF. The full variable domain, in which reference TRBV28 and TRBJ1-5 provide the parts outside the CDR3, is DVKVTQSSRYLVKRTGEKVFLECVQDMDHENMFWYRQDPGLGLRLIYFSYDVKMKEKGDIPEGYSVSREKKERFSLILESASTNQTSMYLCASSPRTGASNQPQHFGDGTRLSIL.

This sequence joins TRBV30 and TRBJ2-1; D is possibly TRBD2 (5 bases). The CDR3 spans 17 residues. Germline V gene sequence: CDR1 GTSNPN, CDR2 SVGIG (reference sequence). V was pared by 3 bases and J by 12 bases, with 30 bases between. The CDR3: CAWREEGGNQLLIRQFF. In DNA, the CDR3 is TGTGCCTGGAGGGAAGAGGGCGGTAATCAGCTTCTGATTCGGCAGTTCTTC. Combining the CDR3 with reference TRBV30 and TRBJ2-1 gives the whole variable domain SQTIHQWPATLVQPVGSPLSLECTVEGTSNPNLYWYRQAAGRGLQLLFYSVGIGQISSEVPQNLSASRPQDRQFILSSKKLLLSDSGFYLCAWREEGGNQLLIRQFFGPGTRLTVL.

The rearrangement uses TRBV19 and TRBJ1-2; 7 positions match TRBD1. With V trimmed by 7 bases and J by 5 bases, 10 bases remained unmatched. There are 14 residues in the CDR3. CDR1 LNHDA and CDR2 SQIVND come from the germline V gene (reference sequence). In DNA, the CDR3 is TGTGCCAGTAACCCCCTGGGACAGTTATATGGCTACACCTTC. It yields the protein CASNPLGQLYGYTF.

The chain joins TRBV18 to TRBJ2-2; D may be TRBD1 (6 bases). V gave up 3 bases and J gave up 4 bases, with 9 bases separating them. There are 14 residues in the CDR3. Germline values: CDR1 KGHSH, CDR2 LQKENI. DNA of the CDR3: TGTGCCAGCTCACCGGGACAAGGCACCGGGGAGCTGTTTTTT. Translation gives CASSPGQGTGELFF.

The rearrangement links TRBV4-2 to TRBJ2-3, with D possibly being TRBD2 (6 bases). This CDR3 has 15 amino acids. Germline V gene data show CDR1 as LGHNA and CDR2 as YNFKEQ. V was shortened by 0 bases and J by 2 bases, with 9 bases between the two germline ends. The CDR3 spells CASSQDGGPTDTQYF. CDR3 nucleotide sequence: TGTGCCAGCAGCCAAGATGGAGGGCCCACAGATACGCAGTATTTT.

The rearrangement uses TRBV4-1 and TRBJ2-5, with 9 bases aligning to TRBD1. V lost 4 bases, J lost 2 bases, and 8 bases stayed unmatched. Germline assignment: CDR1 MGHRA and CDR2 YSYEKL. This CDR3 has 16 amino acids. For the CDR3, the DNA is TGCGCCAGCAGCCCTAGGACAGGGGCAGGTCAAGAGACCCAGTACTTC. Amino acid sequence: CASSPRTGAGQETQYF.

Only a few counts were recorded for this clone. This rearrangement joins TRBV7-9 to TRBJ2-3; the match to TRBD1 covers 7 bases. The germline V gene encodes CDR1 SEHNR and CDR2 FQNEAQ (reference sequence). This CDR3 contains 16 residues. J lost 6 bases, V lost 2 bases, and 11 bases had no gene match. CDR3 sequence (DNA): TGTGCCAGCAGCTTAATCGGCAGGGGGTCCGGTGATACGCAGTATTTT. Protein sequence: CASSLIGRGSGDTQYF.

This clone was observed once. The chain carries TRBV6-1 and TRBJ1-6; 7 nucleotides align to TRBD1. Germline trimming cut 8 bases from V and 5 bases from J; bases unmatched to any gene: 9. Germline CDR1 reads MNHNS; CDR2 reads SASEGT. CDR3 size: 15 residues. The CDR3 sequence is CASVKDRPDNSPLHF. The CDR3 DNA reads as TGTGCCAGCGTGAAGGACAGGCCAGATAATTCACCCCTCCACTTT.

The rearrangement links TRBV5-8 to TRBJ1-2; 8 bases map to TRBD1. J lost 6 bases, V lost 3 bases, and 10 bases had no gene match. This CDR3 is built from 15 residues. Germline CDR1 is SGHTS and CDR2 is YDEGEE. CDR3 loop: CASSYTRQGADGYTF. The CDR3 nucleotides are TGTGCCAGCAGCTACACGCGGCAGGGGGCGGATGGCTACACCTTC.

This chain links TRBV30 with TRBJ2-1, with 7 bases identical to TRBD2. V trimming: 2 bases; J trimming: 5 bases; junction bases outside the gene matches: 6. Germline loops: CDR1 GTSNPN, CDR2 SVGIG (reference sequence). The length of the CDR3 is 14 residues. The CDR3 bases are TGTGCCTGGAGTAAGGGGACTACCCACAATGAGCAGTTCTTC. Its translation is CAWSKGTTHNEQFF.

There are a few counts of this clone. This chain joins TRBV29-1 and TRBJ2-1; 7 nucleotides match TRBD2. The germline CDR1 and CDR2 sequences are SQVTM and ANQGSEA. This CDR3 is 12 amino acids long. The V segment lost 7 bases and the J segment 5 bases; nucleotides outside the gene matches: 5. The CDR3 region is CSGAGTNNEQFF. CDR3 bases: TGCAGCGGCGCCGGGACTAACAATGAGCAGTTCTTC.

The sample holds a few counts of this clone. The chain recombines TRBV7-3 with TRBJ2-3, with a possible D match to TRBD1 (5 bases). Trimming removed 5 bases at V and 4 bases at J, with 10 bases between. This CDR3 contains 13 residues. CDR1 is SGHTA and CDR2 is FQGTGA in the germline V gene. The CDR3 bases are TGTGCCAGCAGCCTTCAGGGTTCAGATACGCAGTATTTT. The encoded protein is CASSLQGSDTQYF.

CDR3 nucleotide sequence: TGTGCCAGCAGCTTAGAACCTAGCGGGGTAGAGACCCAGTACTTC. This sequence encodes CASSLEPSGVETQYF. The chain uses TRBV7-2 and TRBJ2-5; the match to TRBD2 covers 9 bases. This CDR3 contains 15 residues. CDR1 and CDR2 from the germline V gene are SGHTA and FQGNSA. Unmatched junction bases numbered 4, after V lost 1 base and J lost 4 bases.

This clone turned up a few times. The V call is TRBV19, the J call TRBJ2-3, with unresolved D. This CDR3 region has 13 residues. Per germline, CDR1 LNHDA and CDR2 SQIVND (reference sequence). With 3 bases removed from V and 4 bases from J, the gap between germline ends came to 8 bases. In DNA form, the CDR3 reads TGTGCCAGTAGTATTCCGAGCGCAGATACGCAGTATTTT. It is translated as CASSIPSADTQYF. The full variable domain, in which reference TRBV19 and TRBJ2-3 provide the parts outside the CDR3, is DGGITQSPKYLFRKEGQNVTLSCEQNLNHDAMYWYRQDPGQGLRLIYYSQIVNDFQKGDIAEGYSVSREKKESFPLTVTSAQKNPTAFYLCASSIPSADTQYFGPGTRLTVL.

In its sample, this clone was seen a few times. The CDR3 protein is CASSRTDYEQYF. The CDR3 region has the DNA TGTGCCAGCAGTCGGACTGATTACGAGCAGTACTTC. The V call is TRBV9, the J call TRBJ2-7; a weak D match, TRBD2 (5 bases). This CDR3 comprises 12 residues. Between the trimmed V and J ends, which lost 5 bases and 4 bases, there was a span of 10 bases. Per germline, CDR1 SGDLS and CDR2 YYNGEE.

This chain links TRBV4-3 with TRBJ2-1; maybe TRBD1 (5 bases). This CDR3 is built from 14 residues. V lost 1 base, J lost 9 bases, and 13 bases lay in between. Germline V gives CDR1 LGHNA, CDR2 YSLEER. The CDR3 protein is CASSQGLLGVEQFF. The CDR3 DNA is TGCGCCAGCAGCCAAGGGTTATTAGGGGTTGAGCAGTTCTTC.

This clone was detected a few times. The chain joins TRBV28 to TRBJ2-1, with D perhaps matching TRBD1 (8 bases). V lost 5 bases, J lost 8 bases, and 16 bases lay in between. Per the germline V gene, CDR1 is MDHEN and CDR2 is SYDVKM. The CDR3 covers 14 residues. The CDR3 here is CASSTRTGRDEQFF. The CDR3 nucleotides are TGTGCCAGCAGTACCCGGACAGGGAGGGATGAGCAGTTCTTC. Full variable domain (remainder filled in from reference TRBV28 and TRBJ2-1): DVKVTQSSRYLVKRTGEKVFLECVQDMDHENMFWYRQDPGLGLRLIYFSYDVKMKEKGDIPEGYSVSREKKERFSLILESASTNQTSMYLCASSTRTGRDEQFFGPGTRLTVL.

The chain uses TRBV9 and TRBJ2-5, with D possibly being TRBD2 (5 bases). Per the germline V gene, CDR1 is SGDLS and CDR2 is YYNGEE. The CDR3 consists of 13 residues. V dropped 3 bases and J dropped 4 bases, with 10 bases sitting between them. DNA for the CDR3: TGTGCCAGCAGCGAGAGGGTAGCAGAGACCCAGTACTTC. Residues: CASSERVAETQYF.

V and J are TRBV11-2 and TRBJ2-5; D remains unclear. V lost 1 base and J 1 base, leaving 7 bases between the germline ends. CDR1 is SGHAT, CDR2 FQNNGV, per germline. This CDR3 contains 14 residues. For the CDR3, the DNA is TGTGCCAGCAGCTTAGGGGCTACCCAAGAGACCCAGTACTTC. It is translated as CASSLGATQETQYF.

The chain is built from TRBV18 and TRBJ2-1, with D perhaps matching TRBD2 (7 bases). The V gene's germline CDR1 is KGHSH and CDR2 LQKENI. Trimming took 6 bases from V and 5 from J, leaving 20 bases between them. This CDR3 contains 16 residues. CDR3 protein: CASSLLGGANNNEQFF. The CDR3 DNA sequence: TGTGCCAGCTCCCTCCTTGGGGGGGCGAACAACAATGAGCAGTTCTTC.

The gene calls are TRBV29-1 and TRBJ1-5; tentative D call: TRBD1 (6 bases). Germline V lookup: CDR1 SQVTM, CDR2 ANQGSEA. Trimming took off 4 bases at V and 2 bases at J, with 9 bases between the two ends. This CDR3 has 13 amino acids. In DNA form, the CDR3 reads TGCAGCGTTGTGGCAGGGGGCAATCAGCCCCAGCATTTT. Amino acids: CSVVAGGNQPQHF.

The chain carries TRBV2 and TRBJ2-5; maybe TRBD2 (5 bases). The germline V gene has CDR1 SNHLY and CDR2 FYNNEI. With 5 bases removed from V and 5 bases from J, the gap between germline ends came to 9 bases. The CDR3 contains 12 residues. CDR3 loop: CASSTSTETQYF. The CDR3 coding sequence is TGTGCCAGCAGTACTAGTACCGAGACCCAGTACTTC.

The V call is TRBV2, the J call TRBJ2-5; TRBD2 matches 14 bases. The CDR3 has 15 residues. Trimming took 7 bases from V and 6 from J; bases not matched to a gene: 7. The germline V gene has CDR1 SNHLY and CDR2 FYNNEI. The CDR3, as DNA: TGTGCCAGCACTGAGACTAGCGGGGGGGGAAAGACCCAGTACTTC. Translated: CASTETSGGGKTQYF. Supplemented by reference TRBV2 and TRBJ2-5, the full variable domain reads EPEVTQTPSHQVTQMGQEVILRCVPISNHLYFYWYRQILGQKVEFLVSFYNNEISEKSEIFDDQFSVERPDGSNFTLKIRSTKLEDSAMYFCASTETSGGGKTQYFGPGTRLLVL.

The chain recombines TRBV29-1 with TRBJ1-5; D remains unclear. The CDR3 is made up of 13 amino acids. V lost 4 bases, J lost 5 bases, and 12 bases lay in between. CDR1 is SQVTM and CDR2 is ANQGSEA in the germline V gene. CDR3 DNA sequence: TGCAGCGTTGCTTCCAGGTTCGATCAGCCCCAGCATTTT. It is translated as CSVASRFDQPQHF.

The DNA of the CDR3 is TGTGCCAGCAGCTGGACAGACCTTTCCGAGCAGTACGTC. It specifies CASSWTDLSEQYV. This rearrangement joins TRBV5-5 to TRBJ2-7; a weak D match, TRBD1 (6 bases). The CDR3 extends over 13 amino acids. CDR1 and CDR2 (germline): SGHKS, YYEKEE (reference sequence). V dropped 3 bases and J dropped 6 bases, with 13 bases sitting between them.